This TCR beta chain emerged from a study of shared clonotypes between healthy human individuals. This CDR3 contains 16 residues. Germline V CDR1 and CDR2: SGHRS, YFSETQ. The ends lost 3 bases at V and 1 base at J; junction bases unmatched: 5. Some clones are missing from TCRdb's copy, which holds only in-frame ones; the method was immunoSEQ multiplex PCR. This table has around 2.1 million clones, approximately 96% appearing once. Naive CD45RA+ and memory CD45RA-negative subsets were split from CD4+ cells. The genes are TRBV5-1 and TRBJ2-2, with TRBD1 matching 8 bases. This TCR was recovered from a man aged 18 to 35 in good health. Material for sequencing was naive CD4+ T cells sorted from blood. Subset specified: CD45RA+ positively selected. The CDR3 sequence: CASSSRQGKNTGELFF. The CDR3 DNA reads as TGCGCCAGCAGCTCAAGACAGGGGAAGAACACCGGGGAGCTGTTTTTT.